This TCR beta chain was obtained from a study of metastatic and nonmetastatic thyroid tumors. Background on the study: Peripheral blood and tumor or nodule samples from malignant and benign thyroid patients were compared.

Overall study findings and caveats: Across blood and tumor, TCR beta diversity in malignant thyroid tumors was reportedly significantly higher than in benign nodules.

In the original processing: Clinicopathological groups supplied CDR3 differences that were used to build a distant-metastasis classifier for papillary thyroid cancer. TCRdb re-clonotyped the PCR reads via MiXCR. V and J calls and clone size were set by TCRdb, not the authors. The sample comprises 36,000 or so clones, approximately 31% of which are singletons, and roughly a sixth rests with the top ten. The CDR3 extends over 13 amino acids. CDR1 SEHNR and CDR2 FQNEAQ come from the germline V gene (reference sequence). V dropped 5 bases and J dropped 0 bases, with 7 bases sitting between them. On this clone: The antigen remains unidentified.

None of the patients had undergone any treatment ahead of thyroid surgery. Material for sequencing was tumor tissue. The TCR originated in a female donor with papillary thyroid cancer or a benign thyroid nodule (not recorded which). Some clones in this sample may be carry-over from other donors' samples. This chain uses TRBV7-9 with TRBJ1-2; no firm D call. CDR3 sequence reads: CASSGPTNYGYTF. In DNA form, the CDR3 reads TGTGCCAGCAGCGGGCCGACTAACTATGGCTACACCTTC.